The 22 T cell receptor beta chains presented below share a single source sample, sequenced in a study of metastatic and nonmetastatic thyroid tumors. Patients were all untreated before their thyroid surgery. TCRdb used MiXCR to call clones anew from the PCR reads. The table has about 39,000 clones, less than 20% seen once. The sequenced sample consisted of blood. The receptors come from a female donor with papillary thyroid cancer or a benign thyroid nodule (not recorded which). Some clones in this sample may be carry-over from other donors' samples.

The chain links TRBV5-1 to TRBJ1-5; the match to TRBD1 covers 9 bases. This CDR3 has 18 residues. From germline, CDR1 is SGHRS and CDR2 YFSETQ. V was clipped by 5 bases and J by 0 bases; unmatched bases: 12. The CDR3 protein is CASRYAPGQGYSNQPQHF. The CDR3 nucleotides are TGCGCCAGCAGATACGCTCCGGGACAGGGTTATAGCAATCAGCCCCAGCATTTT.

In its sample, this clone was seen many times. J is TRBJ2-7 and V is TRBV19, with 7 bases identical to TRBD2. CDR3 length: 13 amino acids. V shed 5 bases, J shed 2 bases, and the junction held 3 bases outside the gene matches. From germline, CDR1 is LNHDA and CDR2 SQIVND (reference sequence). Here the CDR3 reads CASSETSTYEQYF. The CDR3 region has the DNA TGTGCCAGTAGTGAGACTAGCACCTACGAGCAGTACTTC.

This clone has a single count. CDR3 sequence: CASSLSWGVQQEQFF. CDR3 bases: TGTGCCAGCAGCTTATCTTGGGGTGTTCAGCAGGAGCAGTTCTTC. The rearrangement links TRBV7-8 to TRBJ2-1; D remains ambiguous. V was cut by 2 bases and J by 10 bases, with 18 bases left in between. CDR3 length: 15 amino acids. Germline CDR1 SGHVS, CDR2 FQNEAQ.

In this sample, this clone turned up many times. V gene TRBV5-6 combines with J gene TRBJ1-6, with D possibly matching TRBD1 (6 bases). The CDR3 sequence is 15 residues long. Per the germline V gene, CDR1 is SGHDT and CDR2 is YYEEEE. Trimming took off 4 bases at V and 5 bases at J, with 13 bases between the two ends. CDR3 in DNA: TGTGCCAGCAGCAGAGGGACACTGGATAATTCACCCCTCCACTTT. Translation: CASSRGTLDNSPLHF.

The V and J genes are TRBV10-3 and TRBJ2-6; D is unresolved. The germline CDR1 and CDR2 sequences are ENHRY and SYGVKD. This CDR3 spans 16 amino acids. The V end lost 3 bases, the J end lost 2 bases, and 11 bases lay between the germline ends. The CDR3 nucleotides read TGTGCCATCAGTGAAGGTCCAAAGGCTGGGGCCAACGTCCTGACTTTC. Translation gives CAISEGPKAGANVLTF.

This clone was recorded at least ten times. The chain carries TRBV30 and TRBJ1-4, with D perhaps TRBD1 (6 bases). The CDR3 is 14 amino acids. Germline-derived CDR1 and CDR2 are GTSNPN and SVGIG (reference sequence). V was trimmed by 0 bases and J by 4 bases, leaving 9 bases between them. The DNA for the CDR3 is TGTGCCTGGAGTGTGGGGGCCTTTAATGAAAAACTGTTTTTT. It is translated as CAWSVGAFNEKLFF. Complete variable domain (other parts from reference TRBV30 and TRBJ1-4): SQTIHQWPATLVQPVGSPLSLECTVEGTSNPNLYWYRQAAGRGLQLLFYSVGIGQISSEVPQNLSASRPQDRQFILSSKKLLLSDSGFYLCAWSVGAFNEKLFFGSGTQLSVL.

This clone was found many times. The chain employs TRBV18 and TRBJ2-7, with D unresolved. Trimming cost V 0 bases and J 1 base, with 7 bases left between them. This CDR3 contains 14 residues. Germline CDR1 reads KGHSH; CDR2 reads LQKENI. The chain's CDR3 is CASSPPGRSYEQYF. In DNA form, the CDR3 reads TGTGCCAGCTCACCACCCGGCAGGTCCTACGAGCAGTACTTC.

The chain carries TRBV28 and TRBJ2-1; possibly TRBD1 or TRBD2 for D (6 bases each). Deletions cut 3 bases from V and 5 bases from J, with 23 bases between. The CDR3 is 18 amino acids. Germline CDR1 and CDR2: MDHEN and SYDVKM. The CDR3 loop reads CASSFPWGAPTTDNEQFF. In DNA form, the CDR3 reads TGTGCCAGCAGTTTCCCTTGGGGGGCACCCACGACGGACAATGAGCAGTTCTTC.

The chain recombines TRBV6-2 or TRBV6-3 with TRBJ2-7, with TRBD1 matching over 8 bases. V shed 0 bases and J 3 bases; nucleotides not matched to a gene: 10. Germline-derived CDR1 and CDR2 are MNHEY and SVGEGT. This CDR3 is 17 amino acids long. The CDR3: CASSYSKASQGGYEQYF. The CDR3 DNA sequence: TGTGCCAGCAGTTACTCGAAAGCTTCACAGGGGGGCTACGAGCAGTACTTC.

This clone was counted only a few times. The V call is TRBV28, the J call TRBJ2-3, with D tentatively TRBD1 (6 bases). The CDR3 runs to 13 residues. The germline V and J ends were trimmed by 6 bases and 4 bases, with 11 bases remaining between them. CDR1 and CDR2 (germline): MDHEN, SYDVKM. The CDR3 here is CASSPGGADTQYF. In DNA form, the CDR3 reads TGTGCCAGCAGCCCTGGGGGCGCAGATACGCAGTATTTT. The variable domain in full, with the rest retrieved from reference TRBV28 and TRBJ2-3, is DVKVTQSSRYLVKRTGEKVFLECVQDMDHENMFWYRQDPGLGLRLIYFSYDVKMKEKGDIPEGYSVSREKKERFSLILESASTNQTSMYLCASSPGGADTQYFGPGTRLTVL.

This clone has ten or more counts. CDR3 in DNA: TGTGCCTGGAGTGCCGGGACTAGCTATGAGCAGTTCTTC. Translating it yields CAWSAGTSYEQFF. This rearrangement joins TRBV30 to TRBJ2-1, with 9 positions matching TRBD2. Germline CDR1 is GTSNPN and CDR2 is SVGIG (reference sequence). The CDR3 consists of 13 residues. J lost 8 bases, V lost 1 base, and 3 bases had no gene match.

On this clone itself: The junction departs from germline at one end; a sequencing error may be responsible. V is TRBV7-7 and J is TRBJ1-1; tentative D call: TRBD1 (6 bases). From germline, CDR1 is SSHAT and CDR2 FNYEAQ (reference sequence). CDR3 length: 13 amino acids. The CDR3 DNA reads as TGTGCTAGCAGCAAACAGGGTTGGGCTGAAGCTTTCTTT. Encoded protein: CASSKQGWAEAFF.

This chain links TRBV12-3 or TRBV12-4 with TRBJ2-2; D gene uncertain. V lost 8 bases and J lost 10, with 20 bases in between. The CDR3 has 14 residues. The DNA of the CDR3 is TGTGCCAGCGTACGGCAGGCGAACACTGTGGAGCTGTTTTTT. The encoded protein is CASVRQANTVELFF.

In this sample, this clone turned up many times. This sample also contains other DNA sequences that code for the same CDR3. The chain couples TRBV5-5 to TRBJ2-5, with D hard to call. Germline values: CDR1 SGHKS, CDR2 YYEKEE (reference sequence). This CDR3 spans 14 amino acids. V was clipped by 0 bases and J by 2 bases, with 8 bases between them. The CDR3 DNA sequence: TGTGCCAGCAGCTTGGGCTGGGTTCAAGAGACCCAGTACTTC. This translates into CASSLGWVQETQYF.

This clone was counted only a few times. The chain joins TRBV6-1 to TRBJ1-4; D remains ambiguous. CDR3 length: 16 residues. Trimming left V 2 bases short and J 8 bases short, with 18 bases between. Germline CDR1 and CDR2: MNHNS and SASEGT. CDR3 sequence reads: CASSESPTNPREKLFF. Written as DNA, the CDR3 is TGTGCCAGCAGTGAATCCCCGACCAACCCCCGAGAAAAACTGTTTTTT.

There are a few counts of this clone. The V and J genes are TRBV9 and TRBJ1-3; D remains unclear. Trimming pared 3 bases from V and 0 bases from J, leaving 13 bases between. Germline CDR1 and CDR2: SGDLS and YYNGEE. CDR3 length: 16 amino acids. CDR3 coding DNA: TGTGCCAGCAGCGCCCTCCCCACGCCCTCTGGAAACACCATATATTTT. Translated: CASSALPTPSGNTIYF. Drawing the rest from reference TRBV9 and TRBJ1-3, the complete variable domain is DSGVTQTPKHLITATGQRVTLRCSPRSGDLSVYWYQQSLDQGLQFLIQYYNGEERAKGNILERFSAQQFPDLHSELNLSSLELGDSALYFCASSALPTPSGNTIYFGEGSWLTVV.

The chain couples TRBV11-3 to TRBJ2-1, with 7 bases matching TRBD2. Germline V lookup: CDR1 SGHNT, CDR2 YENEEA. After removal of 5 bases from V and 3 bases from J, the junction contained 4 bases not matched to a gene. This CDR3 region has 14 residues. CDR3 sequence: CASSPGLIYNEQFF. The CDR3 DNA reads TGTGCCAGCAGCCCGGGACTAATCTACAATGAGCAGTTCTTC.

This clone was observed many times. The chain links TRBV11-2 to TRBJ2-2, with 8 bases lining up with TRBD2. The germline gives CDR1 SGHAT, CDR2 FQNNGV. The CDR3 totals 16 residues. The V and J ends lost 5 bases and 2 bases, in that order; junction bases with no gene match: 7. This CDR3 reads CASSPRTSGNTGELFF. The CDR3 DNA reads as TGTGCCAGCAGCCCCCGCACTAGCGGCAACACCGGGGAGCTGTTTTTT.

This clone was found once. The CDR3 protein is CSARQGQGLGYTF. CDR3 DNA: TGCAGTGCTCGTCAGGGACAGGGCCTGGGCTACACCTTC. The rearrangement uses TRBV20-1 and TRBJ1-2; TRBD1 matches 9 bases. Germline values: CDR1 DFQATT, CDR2 SNEGSKA (reference sequence). There are 13 residues in the CDR3. V lost 5 bases, J lost 8 bases, and 9 bases stayed unmatched.

This clone was recorded at least ten times. The V call is TRBV5-1, the J call TRBJ2-7, with 8 bases identical to TRBD1. Germline loops: CDR1 SGHRS, CDR2 YFSETQ. This CDR3 spans 15 amino acids. With 7 bases clipped from V and 5 bases from J, the junction kept 14 bases outside the gene matches. The CDR3 loop is CASGMRPGGYNEQYF. CDR3 nucleotides: TGCGCCAGCGGCATGAGGCCAGGGGGCTACAACGAGCAGTACTTC.

This chain links TRBV7-6 with TRBJ2-1, with TRBD1 as a possible D gene (5 bases). The germline V gene has CDR1 SGHVS and CDR2 FNYEAQ. V shed 1 base and J shed 0 bases, with 7 bases lying between them. The CDR3 is 15 residues long. CDR3 DNA: TGTGCCAGCAGCTTAGGTGGGGCCTCCTACAATGAGCAGTTCTTC. Translated: CASSLGGASYNEQFF.

This clone was found many times. The CDR3 coding sequence is TGTGCCAGCAGCTTGGAAGGACACCCGTACAATGAGCAGTTCTTC. It yields the protein CASSLEGHPYNEQFF. V gene TRBV5-6 combines with J gene TRBJ2-1, with D perhaps TRBD1 (5 bases). Per the germline V gene, CDR1 is SGHDT and CDR2 is YYEEEE. Trimming took 0 bases from V and 4 from J, leaving 11 bases between them. The CDR3 loop spans 15 amino acids. The whole variable domain, remainder taken from reference TRBV5-6 and TRBJ2-1, is DAGVTQSPTHLIKTRGQQVTLRCSPKSGHDTVSWYQQALGQGPQFIFQYYEEEERQRGNFPDRFSGHQFPNYSSELNVNALLLGDSALYLCASSLEGHPYNEQFFGPGTRLTVL.